The 11 T cell receptor beta chains given below trace back to one sample, sequenced in a study of cytomegalovirus exposure and HLA in healthy donors. In the PCR, 60 Vbeta and 13 Jbeta primers were used. Clones were sequenced by immunoSEQ multiplex PCR, and TCRdb holds only the in-frame ones, with some missing. The table has some 110,000 clones, 65% to 80% seen once; the top ten hold around 13%. Sample: PBMCs. Receptor source: a woman in her thirties or forties in good health and CMV-seropositive.

The V and J genes are TRBV9 and TRBJ2-7, with TRBD1 matching over 10 bases. CDR1 SGDLS and CDR2 YYNGEE come from the germline V gene. The CDR3 totals 15 residues. V lost 7 bases to trimming and J lost 4 bases; unmatched junction nucleotides: 11. The chain's CDR3 is CASSTGQGMRYEQYF. The CDR3 bases are TGTGCCAGCTCCACGGGACAGGGGATGAGGTACGAGCAGTACTTC.

With regard to this clone: At one end the junction does not follow the germline gene, possibly because of a read error. The chain is built from TRBV7-7 and TRBJ2-1; no definite D call. Germline V gene lookup returns CDR1 SSHAT and CDR2 FNYEAQ (reference sequence). This CDR3 region has 15 residues. The CDR3 reads CASSLNPSSYNEQFF. CDR3 nucleotide sequence: TGTGCTAGCAGCTTAAACCCTAGCTCCTACAATGAGCAGTTCTTC. The variable domain in full, with the rest retrieved from reference TRBV7-7 and TRBJ2-1, is GAGVSQSPRYKVTKRGQDVTLRCDPISSHATLYWYQQALGQGPEFLTYFNYEAQPDKSGLPSDRFSAERPEGSISTLTIQRTEQRDSAMYRCASSLNPSSYNEQFFGPGTRLTVL.

This clone appeared a few times. The CDR3 region is CASSIPGLDNEQFF. In nucleotides, the CDR3 is TGTGCCAGCAGCATACCGGGACTAGACAATGAGCAGTTCTTC. V usage is TRBV7-3 and J usage is TRBJ2-1, with TRBD2 matching over 8 bases. This CDR3 has 14 residues. V dropped 5 bases and J dropped 5; count of bases not matched to a gene: 5. Germline CDR1 reads SGHTA; CDR2 reads FQGTGA. The whole variable domain, remainder taken from reference TRBV7-3 and TRBJ2-1, is GAGVSQTPSNKVTEKGKYVELRCDPISGHTALYWYRQSLGQGPEFLIYFQGTGAADDSGLPNDRFFAVRPEGSVSTLKIQRTERGDSAVYLCASSIPGLDNEQFFGPGTRLTVL.

This chain uses TRBV30 with TRBJ1-1; a possible D gene is TRBD1 (5 bases). V lost 7 bases, J lost 2 bases, and 14 bases lay in between. Germline V gene sequence: CDR1 GTSNPN, CDR2 SVGIG (reference sequence). The CDR3 runs 13 residues. CDR3: CASYRRTNTEAFF. CDR3 coding DNA: TGTGCCTCATACCGACGGACAAACACTGAAGCTTTCTTT.

Notes on this clone: One junction end disagrees with the germline gene, perhaps due to a read error. This chain links TRBV7-9 with TRBJ2-1, with D possibly TRBD2 on 7 matching bases. This CDR3 region has 12 residues. The germline V gene has CDR1 SEHNR and CDR2 FQNEAQ (reference sequence). In DNA, the CDR3 is TGCGGGGGGCGGGATTCCTACAATGAGCAGTTCTTC. It codes for CGGRDSYNEQFF. The whole variable domain, remainder taken from reference TRBV7-9 and TRBJ2-1, is DTGVSQNPRHKITKRGQNVTFRCDPISEHNRLYWYRQTLGQGPEFLTYFQNEAQLEKSRLLSDRFSAERPKGSFSTLEIQRTEQGDSAMYLCGGRDSYNEQFFGPGTRLTVL.

The chain combines TRBV29-1 with TRBJ2-7; tentatively, D is TRBD2 (7 bases). Germline values: CDR1 SQVTM, CDR2 ANQGSEA. The CDR3 covers 14 residues. V gave up 5 bases and J gave up 5 bases, with 19 bases separating them. In nucleotides, the CDR3 is TGCAGCGTTTGGGGGGGCGGGAGAGGAAACGAGCAGTACTTC. It codes for CSVWGGGRGNEQYF.

This sequence joins TRBV19 and TRBJ1-2; TRBD1 aligns across 7 bases. The CDR3 contains 14 residues. Germline V CDR1 and CDR2: LNHDA, SQIVND (reference sequence). V lost 3 bases and J lost 2; bases outside the gene matches: 3. The CDR3 DNA reads TGTGCCAGTAGTATGGAGGGGGCGAACTATGGCTACACCTTC. Translating it yields CASSMEGANYGYTF.

The chain uses TRBV29-1 and TRBJ2-7, with unresolved D. The CDR3 loop spans 14 amino acids. V was cut by 3 bases and J by 0 bases, with 12 bases left in between. Germline CDR1 SQVTM, CDR2 ANQGSEA. CDR3 bases: TGCAGCGTTGAGAGCCCGTCGAGCTCCTACGAGCAGTACTTC. Protein product: CSVESPSSSYEQYF.

The chain recombines TRBV11-3 with TRBJ2-7; possibly TRBD2 for D (7 bases). The germline CDR1 and CDR2 sequences are SGHNT and YENEEA. Trimming took off 0 bases at V and 0 bases at J, with 15 bases between the two ends. CDR3 size: 17 residues. The CDR3 nucleotides read TGTGCCAGCAGCTTAGATTGGGGGGGCGGGATCTCCTACGAGCAGTACTTC. Protein: CASSLDWGGGISYEQYF. Complete variable domain (other parts from reference TRBV11-3 and TRBJ2-7): EAGVVQSPRYKIIEKKQPVAFWCNPISGHNTLYWYLQNLGQGPELLIRYENEEAVDDSQLPKDRFSAERLKGVDSTLKIQPAELGDSAVYLCASSLDWGGGISYEQYFGPGTRLTVT.

The V call is TRBV28, the J call TRBJ2-7, with 7 positions matching TRBD2. CDR1 is MDHEN, CDR2 SYDVKM, per germline. The J segment lost 1 base and the V segment lost 5 bases, leaving 8 bases of the junction unmatched. This CDR3 is built from 15 residues. The CDR3 DNA is TGTGCCAGCAGTGGGTCGGGGGAGGGATCCTACGAGCAGTACTTC. This gives the protein CASSGSGEGSYEQYF.

The chain joins TRBV5-1 to TRBJ2-7, with D perhaps matching TRBD2 (6 bases). This CDR3 comprises 14 residues. The germline gives CDR1 SGHRS, CDR2 YFSETQ. The V gene lost 4 bases and the J gene lost 6 bases, with 17 bases spanning the gap. The CDR3, as DNA: TGCGCCAGCAGCCCGACCATGGGGGGTGGCGAGCAGTACTTC. Translating it yields CASSPTMGGGEQYF.